This T cell receptor beta chain was captured in a study of monozygotic twins with inflammatory bowel disease (dated by TCRdb to about 2019). General notes on the study: A total of approximately 28 monozygotic twin pairs were included in the full study, comprising nine German pairs (four IBD-concordant, five IBD-discordant) and 19 IBD-discordant Danish pairs. Within discordant pairs, disease-associated traits were sought mainly by comparing IBD patients with their genetically identical healthy co-twins. Each individual had, on average, about 151 000 unique TCRalpha sequences and 181 000 unique TCRbeta sequences available for analysis.

As regards this clonotype: This receptor's antigen is unknown.

The CDR3 runs 13 residues from the cysteine to the phenylalanine. A DNA sequence was not provided. CDR1 DFQATT and CDR2 SNEGSKA are derived from the germline V gene (reference sequence). Library preparation employed 5' RACE. The input for every TCR library was around 3,800 ng of total RNA. For each sample, cDNA was synthesized in eight separate reactions using SMARTScribe reverse transcriptase. Unique molecular identifiers containing a 6-nucleotide sample barcode were introduced through template switching during cDNA synthesis. Two nested PCRs of approximately 16 and 9 cycles amplified the TCRalpha and TCRbeta cDNA, and bead purification followed each PCR. Before amplification, the cDNA was both treated with uracil DNA-glycosylase and purified with the QIAquick PCR purification kit. The second PCR added Illumina TruSeq-compatible adapters along with sample-specific barcodes. TapeStation and Qubit were used to check library quality and concentration, and around 5.3 ng of each library was pooled. Sequencing of pooled libraries was carried out on an Illumina HiSeq2500 single-index Rapid Run using 2 x 100 bp reads and custom sequencing primers. In the source study's methods: PCR and sequencing errors were corrected by UMI-based consensus assembly using MiGEC version 1.2.6. MiXCR version 2.1.1 was used to carry out V(D)J alignment, clonotype assembly and CDR3 extraction. To normalise gene usage, clonotype sharing and MAIT/NKT TCR abundance, the top 1000, 10 000 and 20 000 clonotypes in each sample were analysed. After downsampling to 27 000 UMIs, diversity was calculated as the inverse Simpson index using the vegan R package. Paired Mann-Whitney U tests were applied to discordant twin pairs, with Benjamini-Hochberg correction for multiple testing. TCRdb reprocessed the reads and lists each CDR3 protein sequence as a single entry, with no DNA. None of the V and J calls come from the authors' own analysis; TCRdb made them. This specimen's table enumerates over 110,000 distinct CDR3 sequences. The ten largest clones capture 2% to 3% of the sample.

The paper as a whole reports these results and caveats: TCRbeta repertoire diversity, by inverse Simpson index, was decreased in IBD patients compared with their healthy co-twins. Distinction between different T cell subtypes could not be achieved in the analysis. The results gave no support for a single strong signal or clonotype linked to IBD. Differing immunosuppressive treatments among patients may have added background noise and inter-individual variability to the repertoires. IBD patients shared fewer clonotypes with other individuals than healthy twins did, most markedly in patients showing signs of disease activity. Repertoire similarity did not differ between concordant and discordant twins, which could be due to limited statistical power.

An approximately 2.5 ml peripheral blood sample was drawn into PAXgene tubes per donor and stored at -80°C. Total RNA was isolated from whole blood with the PAXgene blood miRNA kit on an automated QIAcube, without T cell sorting. Deep TCRalpha and TCRbeta repertoire profiling with unique molecular barcoding was performed on peripheral blood of monozygotic twin pairs concordant or discordant for inflammatory bowel disease. For every twin pair, smoking habits were documented, and each individual was categorised as a current, former or never smoker. This receptor was identified in a human donor with ulcerative colitis or Crohn's disease, or a healthy co-twin of an affected twin (not recorded which). Source material: blood. Here the chain combines TRBV20-1 and TRBJ1-1; with no DNA, the TCRdb D assignment of TRBD1 cannot be verified. The CDR3 reads CSASQGARTEAFF.